This T cell receptor (beta chain) was retrieved from a study of blood T cell repertoires in COVID-19. About the study: PBMCs, B-cell-depleted T cells, or T cells provided the cDNA or gDNA that made up the material.

Recruitment covered fewer than 25 US areas and drew participants whose ages spanned roughly 18 to 95 years. Some clones are missing from TCRdb's copy, which holds only in-frame ones; the method was immunoSEQ multiplex PCR. The table lists 270,000 or so clones, around 86% of them singletons. Germline V lookup: CDR1 PRHDT, CDR2 FYEKMQ (reference sequence). Trimming took off 2 bases at V and 0 bases at J, with 22 bases between the two ends. The CDR3 sequence is 19 residues long. Material: PBMCs or T cells enriched from blood (not recorded which). This sequence originates from a woman aged 18 to 35 who had recovered from COVID-19. The chain combines TRBV13 with TRBJ1-1; the D is unclear. The CDR3 nucleotides are TGTGCCAGCAGCTTATACGGCCGGTTTGCAGCCGGGGTGAACACTGAAGCTTTCTTT. Residues: CASSLYGRFAAGVNTEAFF. The full variable domain, its missing parts supplied by reference TRBV13 and TRBJ1-1, is AAGVIQSPRHLIKEKRETATLKCYPIPRHDTVYWYQQGPGQDPQFLISFYEKMQSDKGSIPDRFSAQQFSDYHSELNMSSLELGDSALYFCASSLYGRFAAGVNTEAFFGQGTRLTVV.